This T cell receptor beta chain was captured in a study of identical twins. The CDR3 is 16 amino acids. Germline values: CDR1 SGHRS, CDR2 YFSETQ. J lost 4 bases, V lost 4 bases, and 9 bases had no gene match. In TCRdb, the 5' RACE reads were re-called with MiXCR into one record per CDR3 protein. The repertoire includes about 530,000 distinct CDR3 sequences, 20% to 25% of them detected once, and roughly 0.5% sits in the top ten. These same records also appear under a second study, on yellow fever vaccine responses in identical twins.

Sequenced sample: CD4+ T cells sorted from blood. The chain combines TRBV5-1 with TRBJ2-2, with TRBD2 identical over 8 bases. This clonotype originated in a woman under 30 in good health. The CDR3 nucleotides read TGCGCCAGCAGCGCTGCGGGGGGCCCTAGCACCGGGGAGCTGTTTTTT. It specifies CASSAAGGPSTGELFF. Using reference TRBV5-1 and TRBJ2-2 for the parts outside the CDR3, the full variable domain is KAGVTQTPRYLIKTRGQQVTLSCSPISGHRSVSWYQQTPGQGLQFLFEYFSETQRNKGNFPGRFSGRQFSNSRSEMNVSTLELGDSALYLCASSAAGGPSTGELFFGEGSRLTVL.